This T cell receptor (beta chain) was observed in a study of T cell responses to AZD1222 COVID-19 vaccine. Germline V gene lookup returns CDR1 LNHNV and CDR2 YYDKDF (reference sequence). Deletions cut 2 bases from V and 6 bases from J, with 11 bases between. This CDR3 is 14 amino acids long. Sequencing was performed with immunoSEQ multiplex PCR; in TCRdb, only in-frame clones are kept and a portion is missing. This table holds tens of thousands of clones, 80% to 90% found once. General study results and limits: Spike as a whole was targeted by vaccine-associated CD4 TCRs, dominant at 160-218 and 743-854. A reported finding is that nearly half of spike-specific TCRs target unmutated variant regions. Possibly, clonal diversity was underestimated; donors were largely white British and included more females.

This clone was seen just once. Its antigen is still unknown. The TCR comes from an adult in good health. The chain employs TRBV15 and TRBJ2-1, with a possible D match to TRBD2 (6 bases). Sequenced here: peripheral blood, sampled on day 0 of AZD1222 vaccination. CDR3 nucleotides: TGTGCCACCAGCAGAAATCCCGGGGGCAATGAGCAGTTCTTC. Translation: CATSRNPGGNEQFF.